This T cell receptor (beta chain) was sequenced during a study of CD8+CD57+ T cells in acquired aplastic anemia. In the case of this clonotype: A much larger clone sits a single nucleotide away, making a read error possible.

Germline CDR1 is MNHEY and CDR2 is SMNVEV (reference sequence). The CDR3 covers 14 residues. The V and J ends lost 11 bases and 0 bases respectively, with 14 bases between them. The study profiled TCR beta VDJ and CDR3 using genomic DNA as template. TCRdb used MiXCR to reprocess the reads, holding one entry per CDR3 protein. The sample records some 120,000 distinct CDR3 sequences, 48% being singletons. This TCR derives from a human donor in good health, serving as a control. The source material was sorted CD4+, CD8+, or CD8+CD57+ T cells (not recorded which) from PBMCs. The chain carries TRBV27 and TRBJ1-5; possibly TRBD1 for D (5 bases). CDR3 region: CAGKKTVSNQPQHF. The CDR3 DNA reads TGTGCCGGCAAAAAGACAGTTAGCAATCAGCCCCAGCATTTT.